One sample yielded the 19 T cell receptor beta chains listed below, sequenced in a study of beta chain features in type 1 diabetes. Investigators reverse transcribed all isolated RNA, so they sequenced expressed TCRB transcripts. TCRdb's copy holds only in-frame clones and misses some; the assay was immunoSEQ multiplex PCR. The sample lists 200,000 to 250,000 clones, 9.6% occurring once. Sequencing input: naive CD4+ T cells from blood. These receptors all stem from a woman under 30 in good health.

The rearrangement uses TRBV30 and TRBJ2-7; 11 nucleotides align to TRBD1. CDR1 is GTSNPN and CDR2 is SVGIG in the germline V gene (reference sequence). This CDR3 is 16 amino acids long. The junction had 9 bases not matched to a gene; V was cut back by 3 bases and J by 2 bases. CDR3 in amino acids: CAWSGPRTGGTYEQYF. The CDR3 region has the DNA TGTGCCTGGAGCGGGCCCCGGACAGGGGGCACCTACGAGCAGTACTTC.

This clone was detected a few times. The chain is built from TRBV7-6 and TRBJ2-2; 7 bases map to TRBD2. Losses at the gene ends were 5 bases for V and 6 bases for J; bases not matched to a gene: 15. The CDR3 loop spans 17 amino acids. Germline lookup yields CDR1 SGHVS and CDR2 FNYEAQ. This CDR3 reads CASSIGAGISVAGELFF. CDR3 bases: TGTGCCAGCAGCATCGGAGCGGGGATTAGCGTCGCCGGGGAGCTGTTTTTT. The full variable domain, in which reference TRBV7-6 and TRBJ2-2 provide the parts outside the CDR3, is GAGVSQSPRYKVTKRGQDVALRCDPISGHVSLYWYRQALGQGPEFLTYFNYEAQQDKSGLPNDRFSAERPEGSISTLTIQRTEQRDSAMYRCASSIGAGISVAGELFFGEGSRLTVL.

DNA for the CDR3: TGCGCCAGCAGCCAAGACGACAGGGGATTCGACTATGGCTACACCTTC. It specifies CASSQDDRGFDYGYTF. The chain has TRBV4-1 and TRBJ1-2; 8 nucleotides match TRBD1. Germline-derived CDR1 and CDR2 are MGHRA and YSYEKL. V lost 0 bases and J lost 3; bases outside the gene matches: 6. The CDR3 contains 16 residues.

This clone was seen a few times. V gene TRBV19 combines with J gene TRBJ1-1; 7 bases line up with TRBD1. Germline CDR1 is LNHDA and CDR2 is SQIVND (reference sequence). This CDR3 spans 17 amino acids. J gave up 1 base and V 5 bases, and 13 bases lay outside the gene matches. The CDR3 is CASSDRQGLRANTEAFF. As DNA, the CDR3 is TGTGCCAGTAGTGATCGACAGGGCCTCCGCGCGAACACTGAAGCTTTCTTT.

V gene TRBV7-8 combines with J gene TRBJ2-1, with TRBD2 matching over 7 bases. Germline assignment: CDR1 SGHVS and CDR2 FQNEAQ. This CDR3 has 15 residues. With 4 bases clipped from V and 6 bases from J, the junction kept 9 bases outside the gene matches. Written as DNA, the CDR3 is TGTGCCAGCAGCTCCTCGGGACTACCCCTCAATGAGCAGTTCTTC. Encoded protein: CASSSSGLPLNEQFF.

The table lists this clone with a few counts. The CDR3 DNA reads as TGCGCCAGCAGCCCGGGGGGACTAGCGGGCCGACAGAACACCGGGGAGCTGTTTTTT. Protein product: CASSPGGLAGRQNTGELFF. V and J are TRBV5-1 and TRBJ2-2; 12 positions match TRBD2. The CDR3 has 19 residues. Per the germline V gene, CDR1 is SGHRS and CDR2 is YFSETQ. The trim removed 4 bases at V and 1 base at J, leaving 11 bases unmatched.

The V and J genes are TRBV6-1 and TRBJ1-5, with 7 bases aligning to TRBD1. This CDR3 region has 15 residues. Germline V gene sequence: CDR1 MNHNS, CDR2 SASEGT. The V gene end was trimmed by 4 bases and the J gene end by 5 bases; junction bases not matched to a gene: 8. The CDR3 loop is CASSGIRTGDQPQHF. CDR3 sequence (DNA): TGTGCCAGCAGTGGGATCAGGACAGGAGATCAGCCCCAGCATTTT.

The chain combines TRBV2 with TRBJ1-1; TRBD1 agrees at 10 bases. CDR1 SNHLY and CDR2 FYNNEI come from the germline V gene. V was clipped by 8 bases and J by 5 bases; unmatched bases: 8. This CDR3 is 14 amino acids long. This CDR3 reads CASSGQGHGTEAFF. The CDR3 DNA is TGTGCCAGCTCGGGACAGGGGCATGGGACTGAAGCTTTCTTT.

This clone has a handful of counts. This sequence joins TRBV18 and TRBJ2-7, with a tentative D call TRBD2 (7 bases). Germline CDR1 reads KGHSH; CDR2 reads LQKENI. CDR3 length: 14 residues. V dropped 3 bases and J dropped 5 bases, with 14 bases sitting between them. The CDR3 sequence is CASSPQGGADEQYF. The DNA for the CDR3 is TGTGCCAGCTCACCCCAAGGGGGGGCCGACGAGCAGTACTTC.

This clone turned up a few times. This chain connects TRBV5-1 to TRBJ2-5; D call uncertain. Germline CDR1 is SGHRS and CDR2 is YFSETQ. V was trimmed by 1 base and J by 2 bases, leaving 9 bases between them. The CDR3 is 14 amino acids. CDR3 coding DNA: TGCGCCAGCAGCTTGTCACAGCCTCAAGAGACCCAGTACTTC. Encoded protein: CASSLSQPQETQYF.

This clone came up a few times. The CDR3 is CASSDTSSYEQYF. The CDR3 DNA reads as TGTGCCAGCAGTGACACGTCCTCCTACGAGCAGTACTTC. The gene calls are TRBV7-8 and TRBJ2-7; D gene uncertain. The germline V and J ends were trimmed by 6 bases and 0 bases, with 9 bases remaining between them. Germline lookup yields CDR1 SGHVS and CDR2 FQNEAQ. CDR3 length: 13 residues.

The J gene is TRBJ2-5, the V gene TRBV9, with 7 nucleotides matching TRBD2. Germline CDR1 SGDLS, CDR2 YYNGEE. Trimming at V came to 5 bases and at J to 4 bases, leaving 14 bases not matched to a gene. The CDR3 consists of 16 residues. CDR3 in amino acids: CASSPSGGRAAETQYF. CDR3 nucleotide sequence: TGTGCCAGCAGTCCTAGTGGGGGGAGGGCCGCAGAGACCCAGTACTTC. Looking up the rest from reference TRBV9 and TRBJ2-5 gives the full variable domain: DSGVTQTPKHLITATGQRVTLRCSPRSGDLSVYWYQQSLDQGLQFLIQYYNGEERAKGNILERFSAQQFPDLHSELNLSSLELGDSALYFCASSPSGGRAAETQYFGPGTRLLVL.

This sequence joins TRBV30 and TRBJ1-2, with a tentative D call TRBD1 (5 bases). Trimming shortened V by 3 bases and J by 7 bases, and 9 bases separated the two germline ends. The germline V gene has CDR1 GTSNPN and CDR2 SVGIG (reference sequence). CDR3 length equals 11 residues. CDR3 in amino acids: CAWRGPGGYTF. The CDR3 DNA is TGTGCCTGGAGGGGGCCCGGTGGCTACACCTTC.

This clone was counted between two and nine times. The chain recombines TRBV27 with TRBJ1-2, with 9 bases aligning to TRBD1. The CDR3 is 16 residues long. V was pared by 4 bases and J by 3 bases, with 9 bases of the junction left unmatched. Germline CDR1 MNHEY, CDR2 SMNVEV (reference sequence). The CDR3 nucleotides read TGTGCCAGCAGTTCACAGGGGGCGCGGGCGTACTATGGCTACACCTTC. Translated, it gives CASSSQGARAYYGYTF.

This clone has just a few counts. The rearrangement links TRBV28 to TRBJ1-1, with D perhaps TRBD1 (5 bases). The CDR3 has 16 amino acids. Germline values: CDR1 MDHEN, CDR2 SYDVKM. V shed 6 bases and J shed 2 bases, with 19 bases lying between them. The CDR3 bases are TGTGCCAGCAGGCCCTCCGGTAGGGGACTCAACACTGAAGCTTTCTTT. Amino acids: CASRPSGRGLNTEAFF.

This clone was observed a handful of times. This chain uses TRBV2 with TRBJ1-5, with TRBD1 identical over 7 bases. Unmatched junction bases numbered 5, after V lost 7 bases and J lost 5 bases. Germline V gene lookup returns CDR1 SNHLY and CDR2 FYNNEI. This CDR3 is built from 13 residues. CDR3: CASNAGQHQPQHF. The CDR3 bases are TGTGCCAGCAACGCGGGACAGCATCAGCCCCAGCATTTT.

V is TRBV18 and J is TRBJ1-1; 11 nucleotides agree with TRBD1. Looked up from germline, CDR1 is KGHSH and CDR2 is LQKENI. This CDR3 spans 16 amino acids. V gave up 3 bases and J gave up 1 base; unmatched junction bases: 4. Here the CDR3 DNA reads TGTGCCAGCTCACCCGTGGGACAGGGGGGGAACACTGAAGCTTTCTTT. Its protein is CASSPVGQGGNTEAFF.

The chain employs TRBV27 and TRBJ2-1; TRBD2 agrees at 14 bases. Per germline, CDR1 MNHEY and CDR2 SMNVEV (reference sequence). V was pared by 2 bases and J by 5 bases, with 5 bases of the junction left unmatched. The CDR3 runs to 17 residues. The CDR3 spells CASSLLGLAGVDNEQFF. Here the CDR3 DNA reads TGTGCCAGCAGTTTACTGGGACTAGCGGGAGTTGACAATGAGCAGTTCTTC.

The rearrangement joins TRBV30 to TRBJ2-7; TRBD1 matches 9 bases. The CDR3 length is 16 residues. CDR1 and CDR2 from the germline V gene are GTSNPN and SVGIG (reference sequence). Losses at the gene ends were 0 bases for V and 6 bases for J; bases not matched to a gene: 12. The CDR3 DNA sequence: TGTGCCTGGAGTGTACGGTCTCGGGGGACAGGGAGCGAGCAGTACTTC. It codes for CAWSVRSRGTGSEQYF.